Listed here are 32 T cell receptor beta chains from one sample, sequenced in a study of regulatory T cells in long-lasting Graves disease. Library construction for TCR beta used iRepertoire HTBI primers and Arm-PCR of CDR3 regions. From the multiplex PCR reads, TCRdb called clonotypes with MiXCR, one entry per CDR3 protein. The sample records fewer than 400,000 distinct CDR3 sequences, 15% to 20% being singletons. Sample time point: newly diagnosed GD, antithyroid drugs for less than 3 months. PBMC RNA served as the TCR library source. Sequenced here: peripheral blood mononuclear cells (PBMCs), sampled at new diagnosis, from a patient treated with antithyroid drugs. All receptors come from a female donor with Graves disease.

This chain uses TRBV3-1 with TRBJ2-1, with 8 bases aligning to TRBD2. CDR1 LGHDT and CDR2 YNNKEL come from the germline V gene (reference sequence). The CDR3 is 19 amino acids. With V trimmed by 0 bases and J by 1 base, 11 bases remained unmatched. The DNA of the CDR3 is TGTGCCAGCAGCCAAGATGGGGCTAGCGGGCTTGGGTCCTACAATGAGCAGTTCTTC. Its translation: CASSQDGASGLGSYNEQFF.

At least ten counts were recorded for this clonotype. The V call is TRBV11-2, the J call TRBJ2-7; 12 nucleotides line up with TRBD2. The germline V gene has CDR1 SGHAT and CDR2 FQNNGV. This CDR3 region has 17 residues. V gave up 1 base and J gave up 1 base; unmatched junction bases: 5. The CDR3 DNA reads as TGTGCCAGCAGCTTAGTCTCTAGCGGGAGGGGTTCCTACGAGCAGTACTTC. This gives the protein CASSLVSSGRGSYEQYF.

The sample holds many counts of this clonotype. The V gene is TRBV14, the J gene TRBJ2-1, with D perhaps TRBD2 (6 bases). The CDR3 is made up of 14 amino acids. Trimming cost V 2 bases and J 7 bases, with 12 bases left between them. Germline-derived CDR1 and CDR2 are SGHDN and FVKESK. Here the CDR3 DNA reads TGTGCCAGCAGCCAAAAACTAGCACGGAATGAGCAGTTCTTC. Translation gives CASSQKLARNEQFF.

This clonotype was observed a handful of times. The V gene is TRBV6-2 or TRBV6-3, the J gene TRBJ1-3; D ambiguous. CDR1 is MNHEY, CDR2 SVGEGT, per germline. The CDR3 is 14 residues long. V gave up 0 bases and J gave up 0 bases, with 3 bases separating them. The CDR3 spells CASSYSASGNTIYF. Written as DNA, the CDR3 is TGTGCCAGCAGTTACTCAGCCTCTGGAAACACCATATATTTT.

In regard to this clonotype: Sequence at one end of the junction differs from germline and may be a read error. The rearrangement links TRBV24-1 to TRBJ2-7; D might be TRBD2 (6 bases). Germline CDR1 is KGHDR and CDR2 is SFDVKD. The CDR3 is 15 amino acids. CDR3 DNA: TGTGCCAGCAGTTCCCTGACTAGTCCTGTCCACGAGCAGTACTTC. This codes for CASSSLTSPVHEQYF.

This clonotype showed up many times. The chain carries TRBV11-3 and TRBJ2-5; 13 nucleotides line up with TRBD2. V dropped 3 bases and J dropped 1; count of bases not matched to a gene: 2. The V gene's germline CDR1 is SGHNT and CDR2 YENEEA. The CDR3 sequence is 16 residues long. CDR3 bases: TGTGCCAGCAGCTTCAGGACTAGCGGGAGCCAAGAGACCCAGTACTTC. It specifies CASSFRTSGSQETQYF. The full variable domain, rest sourced from reference TRBV11-3 and TRBJ2-5, is EAGVVQSPRYKIIEKKQPVAFWCNPISGHNTLYWYLQNLGQGPELLIRYENEEAVDDSQLPKDRFSAERLKGVDSTLKIQPAELGDSAVYLCASSFRTSGSQETQYFGPGTRLLVL.

This clonotype was seen ten or more times. This chain connects TRBV20-1 to TRBJ2-7, with D maybe TRBD1 (5 bases). V was trimmed by 4 bases and J by 0 bases, leaving 13 bases between them. Germline V gene lookup returns CDR1 DFQATT and CDR2 SNEGSKA (reference sequence). The CDR3 is made up of 14 amino acids. The CDR3 DNA reads as TGCAGTGCTACCCCGACAGTGACCTCCTACGAGCAGTACTTC. Amino acid sequence: CSATPTVTSYEQYF.

This clonotype showed up just a few times. The chain links TRBV10-3 to TRBJ2-7, with 8 bases that match TRBD1. Germline loops: CDR1 ENHRY, CDR2 SYGVKD. V trimming: 6 bases; J trimming: 1 base; junction bases outside the gene matches: 20. This CDR3 is 19 amino acids long. CDR3 coding DNA: TGTGCCATCAGCCCCCGGGGGTTTTCTACAGGGGGTCGATCCTACGAGCAGTACTTC. It codes for CAISPRGFSTGGRSYEQYF.

Ten or more counts support this clonotype. The chain is built from TRBV10-3 and TRBJ2-2; 7 bases align to TRBD2. Germline values: CDR1 ENHRY, CDR2 SYGVKD. The CDR3 sequence is 14 residues long. With 11 bases clipped from V and 0 bases from J, the junction kept 6 bases outside the gene matches. The CDR3 here is CAVQRGANTGELFF. DNA of the CDR3: TGTGCCGTTCAGCGGGGCGCGAACACCGGGGAGCTGTTTTTT.

This clonotype was seen ten or more times. The genes are TRBV2 and TRBJ2-1; the match to TRBD2 covers 12 bases. The V and J ends lost 6 bases and 7 bases, in that order; junction bases with no gene match: 4. There are 14 residues in the CDR3. Germline lookup yields CDR1 SNHLY and CDR2 FYNNEI. CDR3 DNA: TGTGCCAGCAGGGGACTAGCGGGTGAGAATGAGCAGTTCTTC. It encodes CASRGLAGENEQFF.

This clonotype was found many times. The rearrangement links TRBV9 to TRBJ1-2; D may be TRBD1 (6 bases). The germline V gene encodes CDR1 SGDLS and CDR2 YYNGEE. The CDR3 consists of 18 residues. V lost 1 base, J lost 0 bases, and 19 bases lay in between. The CDR3 sequence: CASSVSGTGLLANYGYTF. CDR3 nucleotide sequence: TGTGCCAGCAGCGTAAGTGGAACAGGGCTCCTAGCTAACTATGGCTACACCTTC.

This clonotype was recorded many times. This sequence joins TRBV12-3 or TRBV12-4 and TRBJ2-2; possible D gene TRBD2, 5 bases. This CDR3 has 16 residues. Trimming shortened V by 0 bases and J by 3 bases, and 11 bases separated the two germline ends. The CDR3: CASSLARLTDTGELFF. CDR3 coding DNA: TGTGCCAGCAGTTTAGCGCGACTAACCGACACCGGGGAGCTGTTTTTT.

This clonotype was picked up one time. This sequence joins TRBV7-2 and TRBJ2-7, with TRBD2 matching 11 bases. This CDR3 comprises 16 residues. The V gene end was trimmed by 5 bases and the J gene end by 2 bases; junction bases not matched to a gene: 8. Germline CDR1 SGHTA, CDR2 FQGNSA. In nucleotides, the CDR3 is TGTGCCAGCAGCCGATGGGGGACTAGCGGAGCCTACGAGCAGTACTTC. Translation: CASSRWGTSGAYEQYF.

This clonotype was counted ten times or more. The rearrangement joins TRBV12-3 or TRBV12-4 to TRBJ1-1, with TRBD1 matching 7 bases. Unmatched junction bases numbered 7, after V lost 5 bases and J lost 4 bases. The CDR3 has 14 amino acids. The CDR3 DNA is TGTGCCAGCAGTCCTACAGGGGTGACCACTGAAGCTTTCTTT. This translates into CASSPTGVTTEAFF.

J is TRBJ2-3 and V is TRBV30, with 7 bases that match TRBD1. The germline V gene has CDR1 GTSNPN and CDR2 SVGIG (reference sequence). V shed 4 bases and J 6 bases; nucleotides not matched to a gene: 4. The CDR3 consists of 12 residues. The CDR3 here is CAWTTGADTQYF. CDR3 coding DNA: TGTGCCTGGACCACAGGGGCCGATACGCAGTATTTT. Full variable domain (rest looked up from reference TRBV30 and TRBJ2-3): SQTIHQWPATLVQPVGSPLSLECTVEGTSNPNLYWYRQAAGRGLQLLFYSVGIGQISSEVPQNLSASRPQDRQFILSSKKLLLSDSGFYLCAWTTGADTQYFGPGTRLTVL.

Only one count was recorded for this clonotype. This chain joins TRBV7-9 and TRBJ2-5; D remains unclear. Looked up from germline, CDR1 is SEHNR and CDR2 is FQNEAQ (reference sequence). Trimming cost V 1 base and J 4 bases, with 13 bases left between them. The CDR3 sequence is 15 residues long. The CDR3 sequence: CASSLGAVGRETQYF. The DNA for the CDR3 is TGTGCCAGCAGCTTAGGGGCGGTAGGACGAGAGACCCAGTACTTC.

This clonotype was recorded many times. J is TRBJ2-1 and V is TRBV2; D is uncertain. The CDR3 is 11 residues long. The V end was cut by 2 bases, the J end by 15 bases, with 11 bases between. CDR1 is SNHLY and CDR2 is FYNNEI in the germline V gene. As DNA, the CDR3 is TGTGCCAGCAGTGAAAGTGGACCGCCGTTCTTC. Protein: CASSESGPPFF.

In its sample, this clonotype was seen many times. The CDR3 loop is CASRDSVLAKNIQYF. CDR3 bases: TGTGCCAGCAGAGACAGCGTTCTAGCCAAAAACATTCAGTACTTC. The V gene is TRBV27, the J gene TRBJ2-4; possible D gene TRBD1, 5 bases. Germline loops: CDR1 MNHEY, CDR2 SMNVEV (reference sequence). Trimming took 6 bases from V and 0 from J, leaving 12 bases between them. This CDR3 spans 15 amino acids.

This clonotype was observed many times. This chain joins TRBV3-1 and TRBJ2-7; possibly TRBD2 for D (6 bases). The V and J ends lost 11 bases and 6 bases respectively, with 26 bases between them. The length of the CDR3 is 15 residues. In germline, CDR1 is LGHDT, CDR2 YNNKEL (reference sequence). CDR3 nucleotide sequence: TGTGCCGTGAGTTCCCCCGGGACTGGTCTCGGCGAGCAGTACTTC. It specifies CAVSSPGTGLGEQYF.

The rearrangement links TRBV2 to TRBJ2-2; 8 bases agree with TRBD1. There are 15 residues in the CDR3. V shed 7 bases and J 5 bases; nucleotides not matched to a gene: 9. In germline, CDR1 is SNHLY, CDR2 FYNNEI. In DNA form, the CDR3 reads TGTGCCAGCAAGGTGCAGGGGGCATGGACCGGGGAGCTGTTTTTT. This translates into CASKVQGAWTGELFF. The full variable domain, rest sourced from reference TRBV2 and TRBJ2-2, is EPEVTQTPSHQVTQMGQEVILRCVPISNHLYFYWYRQILGQKVEFLVSFYNNEISEKSEIFDDQFSVERPDGSNFTLKIRSTKLEDSAMYFCASKVQGAWTGELFFGEGSRLTVL.

Notes on this clonotype: A clone one base away is much larger, so this may be a read error. This chain connects TRBV11-2 to TRBJ2-5; possibly TRBD1 for D (8 bases). CDR1 and CDR2 (germline): SGHAT, FQNNGV. V gave up 6 bases and J gave up 1 base, with 18 bases separating them. This CDR3 contains 16 residues. The CDR3 is CASSNRGGKGQETQYF. The CDR3 DNA sequence: TGTGCCAGCAGTAACAGGGGGGGGAAGGGCCAAGAGACCCAGTACTTC.

This clonotype was counted many times. V usage is TRBV28 and J usage is TRBJ1-4, with D tentatively TRBD1 (5 bases). The germline V and J ends were trimmed by 6 bases and 7 bases, with 15 bases remaining between them. This CDR3 region has 14 residues. Per germline, CDR1 MDHEN and CDR2 SYDVKM. CDR3 sequence reads: CASRDLRGSEKLFF. The CDR3 coding sequence is TGTGCCAGCAGGGACCTCCGGGGGAGTGAAAAACTGTTTTTT.

This clonotype was observed many times. This chain uses TRBV10-3 with TRBJ1-2; no reliable D call. V lost 4 bases, J lost 1 base, and 13 bases lay in between. The germline V gene has CDR1 ENHRY and CDR2 SYGVKD. This CDR3 contains 15 residues. This CDR3 is CAISGSGSFNYGYTF. In nucleotides, the CDR3 is TGTGCCATCAGTGGTTCTGGGAGTTTTAACTATGGCTACACCTTC.

Ten or more counts support this clonotype. This chain uses TRBV11-2 with TRBJ2-1; D perhaps matches TRBD2 (6 bases). CDR1 is SGHAT and CDR2 is FQNNGV in the germline V gene. V lost 7 bases, J lost 1 base, and 14 bases lay in between. This CDR3 is built from 15 residues. CDR3 sequence reads: CASNWGDSSYNEQFF. CDR3 coding DNA: TGTGCCAGCAACTGGGGGGACTCGTCCTACAATGAGCAGTTCTTC.

In its sample, this clonotype was seen many times. The chain has TRBV7-2 and TRBJ2-5, with 9 bases lining up with TRBD2. The CDR3 runs to 14 residues. CDR1 is SGHTA, CDR2 FQGNSA, per germline. The trim removed 1 base at V and 5 bases at J, leaving 2 bases unmatched. CDR3 bases: TGTGCCAGCAGCTTAGTAACTAGCGGGGAGACCCAGTACTTC. Translated, it gives CASSLVTSGETQYF.

This clonotype has at least ten counts. This chain connects TRBV19 to TRBJ2-3; D not resolved. CDR3 size: 14 residues. Per germline, CDR1 LNHDA and CDR2 SQIVND (reference sequence). Trimming took 4 bases from V and 9 from J, leaving 17 bases between them. This CDR3 is CASSSPGFARTQYF. The CDR3 region has the DNA TGTGCCAGTAGTAGTCCTGGGTTCGCTAGGACGCAGTATTTT.

This clonotype showed up many times. The chain links TRBV12-3 or TRBV12-4 to TRBJ1-1; TRBD1 might be the D (6 bases). This CDR3 spans 14 amino acids. V gave up 0 bases and J gave up 3 bases, with 8 bases separating them. The CDR3 loop reads CASSLAQGYTEAFF. For the CDR3, the DNA is TGTGCCAGCAGTTTAGCCCAGGGGTACACTGAAGCTTTCTTT.

In its sample, this clonotype was seen once. V is TRBV11-2 and J is TRBJ2-2, with 13 positions matching TRBD2. Germline loops: CDR1 SGHAT, CDR2 FQNNGV. CDR3 length equals 17 residues. V dropped 3 bases and J dropped 1; count of bases not matched to a gene: 2. CDR3 coding DNA: TGTGCCAGCAGCTTGGGACTAGCGGGATTGAACACCGGGGAGCTGTTTTTT. It translates to CASSLGLAGLNTGELFF.

At least ten counts were recorded for this clonotype. V and J are TRBV19 and TRBJ1-5, with 7 bases fitting TRBD1. This CDR3 is 15 amino acids long. With 10 bases clipped from V and 1 base from J, the junction kept 10 bases outside the gene matches. In germline, CDR1 is LNHDA, CDR2 SQIVND (reference sequence). The CDR3 nucleotides read TGTGCCACCAGGGAGGGACAGACAAGCAATCAGCCCCAGCATTTT. It specifies CATREGQTSNQPQHF.

The sample holds many counts of this clonotype. This chain uses TRBV19 with TRBJ2-3; 10 nucleotides align to TRBD2. The CDR3 sequence is 15 residues long. J gave up 4 bases and V 3 bases, and 4 bases lay outside the gene matches. CDR1 is LNHDA, CDR2 SQIVND, per germline (reference sequence). The CDR3 region is CASSMLAGDADTQYF. CDR3 nucleotide sequence: TGTGCCAGTAGTATGCTAGCGGGAGACGCAGATACGCAGTATTTT.

In its sample, this clonotype was seen many times. The rearrangement uses TRBV5-1 and TRBJ2-3; D is perhaps TRBD2 (6 bases). The CDR3 totals 17 residues. Per germline, CDR1 SGHRS and CDR2 YFSETQ. Deletions cut 4 bases from V and 2 bases from J, with 20 bases between. DNA for the CDR3: TGCGCCAGCAGCCGGATTGTTAGCGGAAAATTCACAGATACGCAGTATTTT. Residues: CASSRIVSGKFTDTQYF.

The chain employs TRBV30 and TRBJ2-2; D is possibly TRBD1 or TRBD2 (5 bases each). The CDR3 has 11 residues. Germline V gene data show CDR1 as GTSNPN and CDR2 as SVGIG (reference sequence). V was shortened by 2 bases and J by 13 bases, with 11 bases between the two germline ends. Here the CDR3 reads CAWSWDGGLFF. The CDR3 DNA reads as TGTGCCTGGAGTTGGGACGGAGGGCTGTTTTTT. Supplemented by reference TRBV30 and TRBJ2-2, the full variable domain reads SQTIHQWPATLVQPVGSPLSLECTVEGTSNPNLYWYRQAAGRGLQLLFYSVGIGQISSEVPQNLSASRPQDRQFILSSKKLLLSDSGFYLCAWSWDGGLFFGEGSRLTVL.